The clone carrying this T cell receptor (beta chain) has only a few counts. What it binds is unknown. This specimen comes from a study of T cells after yellow fever vaccination. Study conclusions and caveats: Abundant clonotypes from the bulk population could contaminate FACS-sorted repertoires. Re-detected after boosting: most primary clones, almost 98% of CD4 and 88% of CD8.

Germline V gene sequence: CDR1 SGHVS, CDR2 FQNEAQ. This CDR3 comprises 13 residues. V was cut by 5 bases and J by 6 bases, with 13 bases left in between. TCRdb called the 5' RACE reads again in MiXCR, with one record for every CDR3 protein. The repertoire includes a few hundred thousand distinct CDR3 sequences, approximately 8% of them detected once, and approximately 16% sits in the top ten. Specimen: PBMCs, collected roughly 45 days after the first yellow fever vaccination. The chain has TRBV7-8 and TRBJ1-2; TRBD1 might be the D (5 bases). The clonotype comes from a man between 18 and 29 years old who received the YFV17D yellow fever vaccine. In nucleotides, the CDR3 is TGTGCCAGCAGCCCCCGCGGAGGGGATGGCTACACCTTC. Translated, it gives CASSPRGGDGYTF.